This record concerns one T cell receptor (beta chain) sequence. This entry is derived from a study of CD8+ T cells in alopecia areata. Germline V gene data show CDR1 as SQVTM and CDR2 as ANQGSEA. Trimming shortened V by 8 bases and J by 9 bases, and 14 bases separated the two germline ends. The CDR3 sequence is 11 residues long. Extraction and reverse transcription of RNA yielded cDNA as the sequencing template. The protocol was immunoSEQ multiplex PCR, while the TCRdb copy is restricted to in-frame clones and leaves out a portion. The table has about 140,000 clones, around 86% seen once; the top ten hold less than 15%. As to treatment: oral pan-JAK inhibitor, 5-10 mg twice daily.

The sequence derives from a human donor with alopecia areata. The source material was CD8+ T cells sorted from blood, sampled at week 4, from a patient treated with tofacitinib. The chain couples TRBV29-1 to TRBJ2-1; D gene uncertain. CDR3: CSLSKGFEQFF. In DNA, the CDR3 is TGCAGCCTGTCGAAAGGGTTTGAGCAGTTCTTC.